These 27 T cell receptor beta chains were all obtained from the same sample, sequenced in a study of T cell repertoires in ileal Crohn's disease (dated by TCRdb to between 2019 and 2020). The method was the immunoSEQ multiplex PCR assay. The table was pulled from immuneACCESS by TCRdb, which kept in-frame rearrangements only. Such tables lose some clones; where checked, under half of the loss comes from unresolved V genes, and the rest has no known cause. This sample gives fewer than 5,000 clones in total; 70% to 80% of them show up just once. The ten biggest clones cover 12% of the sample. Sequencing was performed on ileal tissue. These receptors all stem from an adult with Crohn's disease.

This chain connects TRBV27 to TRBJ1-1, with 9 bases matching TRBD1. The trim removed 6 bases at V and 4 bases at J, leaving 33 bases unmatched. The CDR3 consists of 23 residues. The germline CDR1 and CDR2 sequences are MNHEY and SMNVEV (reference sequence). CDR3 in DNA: TGTGCCAGCAGCCAAAACTTCCCCCGAGGACAGGGGTCTTCATTCCAGGATTGCACTGAAGCTTTCTTT. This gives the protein CASSQNFPRGQGSSFQDCTEAFF.

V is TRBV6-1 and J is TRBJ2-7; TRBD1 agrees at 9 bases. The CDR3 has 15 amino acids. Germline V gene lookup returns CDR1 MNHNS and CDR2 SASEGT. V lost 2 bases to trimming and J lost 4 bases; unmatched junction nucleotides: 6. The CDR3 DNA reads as TGTGCCAGCAGTGAAATAGCGGACAGGGGATACGAGCAGTACTTC. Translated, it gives CASSEIADRGYEQYF.

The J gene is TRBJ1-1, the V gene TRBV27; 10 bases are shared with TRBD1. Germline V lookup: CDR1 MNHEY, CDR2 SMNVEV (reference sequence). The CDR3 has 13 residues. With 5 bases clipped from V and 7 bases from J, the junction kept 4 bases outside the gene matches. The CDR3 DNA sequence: TGTGCCAGCAGTCCGGGGACAGGGGATGAAGCTTTCTTT. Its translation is CASSPGTGDEAFF.

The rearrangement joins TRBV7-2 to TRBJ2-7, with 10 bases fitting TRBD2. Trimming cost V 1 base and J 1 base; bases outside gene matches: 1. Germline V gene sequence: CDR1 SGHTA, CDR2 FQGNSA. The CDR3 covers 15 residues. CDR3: CASSLDSGGSYEQYF. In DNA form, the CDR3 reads TGTGCCAGCAGCTTAGATAGCGGGGGGTCCTACGAGCAGTACTTC.

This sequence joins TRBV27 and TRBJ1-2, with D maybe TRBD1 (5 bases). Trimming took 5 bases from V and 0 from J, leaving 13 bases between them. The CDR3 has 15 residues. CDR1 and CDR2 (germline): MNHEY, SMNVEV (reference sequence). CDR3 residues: CASSVREGANYGYTF. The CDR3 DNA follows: TGTGCCAGCAGTGTCAGGGAAGGGGCTAACTATGGCTACACCTTC.

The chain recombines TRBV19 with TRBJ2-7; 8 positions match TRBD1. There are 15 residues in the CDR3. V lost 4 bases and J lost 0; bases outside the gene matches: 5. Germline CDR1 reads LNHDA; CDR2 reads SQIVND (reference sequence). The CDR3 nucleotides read TGTGCCAGTAGTACGCAGACAGGGGACTCCTACGAGCAGTACTTC. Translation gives CASSTQTGDSYEQYF.

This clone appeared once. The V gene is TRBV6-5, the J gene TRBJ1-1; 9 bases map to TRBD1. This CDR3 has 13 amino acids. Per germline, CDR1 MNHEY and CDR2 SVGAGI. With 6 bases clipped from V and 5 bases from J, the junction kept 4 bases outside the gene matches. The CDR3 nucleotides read TGTGCCAGCAGGGGACAGGGTGGGACTGAAGCTTTCTTT. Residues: CASRGQGGTEAFF.

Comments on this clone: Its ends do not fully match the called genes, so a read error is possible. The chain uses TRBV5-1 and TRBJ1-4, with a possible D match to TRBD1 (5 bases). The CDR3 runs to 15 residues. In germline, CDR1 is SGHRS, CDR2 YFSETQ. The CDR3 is CVSSAGLIGGEKLFF. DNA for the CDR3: TGCGTCAGCAGTGCGGGGCTAATTGGAGGTGAAAAACTGTTTTTT.

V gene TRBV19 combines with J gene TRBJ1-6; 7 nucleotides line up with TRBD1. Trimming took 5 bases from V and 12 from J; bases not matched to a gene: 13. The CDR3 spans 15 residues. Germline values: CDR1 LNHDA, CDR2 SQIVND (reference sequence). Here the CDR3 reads CASSGRQGSREPLHF. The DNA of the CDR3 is TGTGCCAGTAGTGGTAGACAGGGCTCAAGGGAACCCCTCCACTTT. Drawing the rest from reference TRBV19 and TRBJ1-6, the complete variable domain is DGGITQSPKYLFRKEGQNVTLSCEQNLNHDAMYWYRQDPGQGLRLIYYSQIVNDFQKGDIAEGYSVSREKKESFPLTVTSAQKNPTAFYLCASSGRQGSREPLHFGNGTRLTVT.

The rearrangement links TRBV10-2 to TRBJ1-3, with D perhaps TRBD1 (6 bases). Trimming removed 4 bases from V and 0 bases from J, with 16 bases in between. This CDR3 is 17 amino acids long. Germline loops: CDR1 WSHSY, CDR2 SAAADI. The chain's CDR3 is CASSGQLDSFSGNTIYF. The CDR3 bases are TGCGCCAGCAGTGGGCAATTGGACAGTTTCTCTGGAAACACCATATATTTT.

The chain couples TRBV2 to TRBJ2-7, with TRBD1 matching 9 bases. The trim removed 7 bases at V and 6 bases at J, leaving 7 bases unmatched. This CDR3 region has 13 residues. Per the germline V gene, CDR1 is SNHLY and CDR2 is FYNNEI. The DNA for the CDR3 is TGTGCCAGCACAGGACAGGGGATGGGCGAGCAGTACTTC. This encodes CASTGQGMGEQYF.

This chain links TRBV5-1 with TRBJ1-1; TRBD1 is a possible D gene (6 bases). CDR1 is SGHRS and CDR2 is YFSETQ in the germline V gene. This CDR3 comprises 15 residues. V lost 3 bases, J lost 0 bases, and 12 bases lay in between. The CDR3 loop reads CASSYLGTLNTEAFF. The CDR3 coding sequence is TGCGCCAGCAGCTACCTCGGGACACTGAACACTGAAGCTTTCTTT.

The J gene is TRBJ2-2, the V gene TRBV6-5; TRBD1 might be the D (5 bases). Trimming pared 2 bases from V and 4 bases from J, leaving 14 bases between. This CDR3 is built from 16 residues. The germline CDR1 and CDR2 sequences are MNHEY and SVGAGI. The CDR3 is CASSYLGAIITGELFF. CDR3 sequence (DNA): TGTGCCAGCAGTTACCTAGGGGCCATTATCACCGGGGAGCTGTTTTTT.

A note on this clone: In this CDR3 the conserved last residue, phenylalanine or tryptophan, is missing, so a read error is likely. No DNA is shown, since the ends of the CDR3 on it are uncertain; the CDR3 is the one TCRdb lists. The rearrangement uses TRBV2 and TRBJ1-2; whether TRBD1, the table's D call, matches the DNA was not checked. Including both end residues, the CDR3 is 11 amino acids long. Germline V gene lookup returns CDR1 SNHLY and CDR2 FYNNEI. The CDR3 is CASSTTETSLN.

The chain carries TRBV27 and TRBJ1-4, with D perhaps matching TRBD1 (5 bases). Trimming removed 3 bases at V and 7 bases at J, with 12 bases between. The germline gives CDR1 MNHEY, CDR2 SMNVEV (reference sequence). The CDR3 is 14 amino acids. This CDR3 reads CASSLAGLGEKLFF. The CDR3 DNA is TGTGCCAGCAGTTTGGCAGGGCTAGGTGAAAAACTGTTTTTT. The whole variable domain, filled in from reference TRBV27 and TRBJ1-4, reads EAQVTQNPRYLITVTGKKLTVTCSQNMNHEYMSWYRQDPGLGLRQIYYSMNVEVTDKGDVPEGYKVSRKEKRNFPLILESPSPNQTSLYFCASSLAGLGEKLFFGSGTQLSVL.

CDR3 nucleotides: TGCGCCAGCAGCCAATTAGGGACAGGGTGGTCTGGAAACACCATATATTTT. This encodes CASSQLGTGWSGNTIYF. V gene TRBV4-1 combines with J gene TRBJ1-3, with 9 bases matching TRBD1. The V and J ends lost 2 bases and 1 base, in that order; junction bases with no gene match: 6. The CDR3 sequence is 17 residues long. Per germline, CDR1 MGHRA and CDR2 YSYEKL.

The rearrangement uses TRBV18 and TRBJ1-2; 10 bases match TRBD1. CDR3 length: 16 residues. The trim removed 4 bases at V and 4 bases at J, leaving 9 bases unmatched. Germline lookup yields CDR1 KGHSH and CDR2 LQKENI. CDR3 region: CASSQSTGGAGYGYTF. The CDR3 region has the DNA TGTGCCAGCTCACAATCGACAGGGGGCGCCGGCTATGGCTACACCTTC.

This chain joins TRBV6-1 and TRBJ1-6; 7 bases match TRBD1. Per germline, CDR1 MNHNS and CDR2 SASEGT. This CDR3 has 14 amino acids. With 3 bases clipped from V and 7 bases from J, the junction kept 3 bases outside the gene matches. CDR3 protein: CASSEQGENSPLHF. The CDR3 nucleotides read TGTGCCAGCAGTGAGCAGGGGGAAAATTCACCCCTCCACTTT.

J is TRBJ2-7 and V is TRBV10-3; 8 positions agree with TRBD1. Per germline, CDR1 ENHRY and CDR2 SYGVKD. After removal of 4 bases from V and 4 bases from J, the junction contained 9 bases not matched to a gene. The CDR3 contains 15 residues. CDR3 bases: TGTGCCATCAGTGTGGGGGAGACAGGGGCATACGAGCAGTACTTC. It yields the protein CAISVGETGAYEQYF.

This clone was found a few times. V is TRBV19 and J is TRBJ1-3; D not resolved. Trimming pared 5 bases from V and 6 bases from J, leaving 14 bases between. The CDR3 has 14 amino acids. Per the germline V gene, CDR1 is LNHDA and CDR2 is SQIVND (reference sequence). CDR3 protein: CASSPPGLENTIYF. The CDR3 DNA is TGTGCCAGTAGTCCACCAGGATTGGAAAACACCATATATTTT.

The CDR3 here is CASSFLSQGGEVFAFF. In DNA, the CDR3 is TGTGCCAGCAGCTTCCTCAGTCAGGGCGGAGAGGTGTTTGCTTTCTTT. The chain couples TRBV11-3 to TRBJ1-1; D perhaps matches TRBD1 (5 bases). Germline CDR1 is SGHNT and CDR2 is YENEEA. This CDR3 has 16 residues. Trimming removed 3 bases at V and 11 bases at J, with 25 bases between.

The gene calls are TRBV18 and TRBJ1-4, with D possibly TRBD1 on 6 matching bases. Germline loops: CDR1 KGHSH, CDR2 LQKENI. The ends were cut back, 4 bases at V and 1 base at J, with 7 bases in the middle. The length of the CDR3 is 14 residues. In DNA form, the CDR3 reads TGTGCCAGCTCACTACAGGGAACTAATGAAAAACTGTTTTTT. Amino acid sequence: CASSLQGTNEKLFF.

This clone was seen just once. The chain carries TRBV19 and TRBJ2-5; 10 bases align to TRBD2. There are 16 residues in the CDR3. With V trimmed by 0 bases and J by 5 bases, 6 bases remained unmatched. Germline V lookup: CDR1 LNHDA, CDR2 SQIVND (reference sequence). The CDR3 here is CASSIDGAGGRETQYF. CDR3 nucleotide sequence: TGTGCCAGTAGTATAGATGGAGCGGGGGGGCGCGAGACCCAGTACTTC.

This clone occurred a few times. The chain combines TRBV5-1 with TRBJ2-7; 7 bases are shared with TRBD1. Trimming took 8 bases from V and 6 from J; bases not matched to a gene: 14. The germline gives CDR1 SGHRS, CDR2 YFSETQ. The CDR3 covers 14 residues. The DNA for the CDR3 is TGCGCCAGTGGCAAAGGGACAGAGTTGGGCGAGCAGTACTTC. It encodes CASGKGTELGEQYF.

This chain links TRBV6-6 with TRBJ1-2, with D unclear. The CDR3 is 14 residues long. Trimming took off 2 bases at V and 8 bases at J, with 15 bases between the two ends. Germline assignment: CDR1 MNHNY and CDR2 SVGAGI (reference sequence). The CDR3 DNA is TGTGCCAGCAGTTACGGCGGAGAGTTTGCGGGCTACACCTTC. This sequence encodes CASSYGGEFAGYTF.

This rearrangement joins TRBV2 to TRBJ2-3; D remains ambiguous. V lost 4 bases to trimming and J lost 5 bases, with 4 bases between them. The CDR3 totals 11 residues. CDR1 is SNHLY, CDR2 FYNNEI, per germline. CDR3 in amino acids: CASSVRDTQYF. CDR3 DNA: TGTGCCAGCAGTGTGCGAGATACGCAGTATTTT.

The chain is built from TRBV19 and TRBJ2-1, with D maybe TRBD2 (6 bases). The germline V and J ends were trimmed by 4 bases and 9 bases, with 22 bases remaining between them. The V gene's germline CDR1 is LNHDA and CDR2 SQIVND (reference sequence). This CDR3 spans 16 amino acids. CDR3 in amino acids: CASSTGGLARFGEQFF. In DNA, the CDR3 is TGTGCCAGTAGTACAGGAGGGCTAGCGAGGTTCGGTGAGCAGTTCTTC.